This is a list of T cell receptor beta chains from one sample in a study of CXCR3-negative and CXCR3-positive naive CD8 T cells. TCRdb reanalyzed the 5' RACE reads and collapses them to one entry per CDR3 protein, without DNA. The sample table sets out about 120,000 distinct CDR3 sequences. The sequenced sample consisted of naive CXCR3+ CD8+ T cells from blood. Source of these receptors: a human donor in good health. Some clones in this sample may be carry-over from other donors' samples. CDR3s include the opening cysteine and the closing phenylalanine or tryptophan. Each record gives: V gene, J gene, CDR3 length, CDR3 protein.

>TRBV20-1|TRBJ2-5|15
CSARGTGQGAETQYF
>TRBV18|TRBJ2-5|15
CASSPWTSGQETQYF
>TRBV11-2|TRBJ2-3|18
CASSNTSGGTPGTDTQYF
>TRBV6-5|TRBJ2-5|11
CASRPQETQYF
>TRBV5-6|TRBJ2-3|14
CASIQDPGGDTQYF
>TRBV7-6|TRBJ2-7|13
CASSQGTVYEQYF
>TRBV28|TRBJ2-1|16
CASSFASGVSYNEQFF
>TRBV7-9|TRBJ2-3|17
CASTQPKSGEGTDTQYF
>TRBV25-1|TRBJ2-5|14
CASSEWTVQETQYF
>TRBV6-6|TRBJ1-5|15
CASSYSGRGNQPQHF
>TRBV15|TRBJ2-2|16
CATSRISGGGTGELFF
>TRBV7-2|TRBJ1-1|14
CASSVGQGSTEAFF
>TRBV24-1|TRBJ2-3|13
CATSDGITGTGDF
>TRBV28|TRBJ2-7|13
CATRVGSSYEQYF
>TRBV29-1|TRBJ2-1|15
CSVDAGGASYNEQFF